These 30 T cell receptor beta chains came from one sample sequenced in a study of blood T cell repertoires in COVID-19. Sequencing used immunoSEQ multiplex PCR; TCRdb keeps in-frame clones, though not all of them. Of 200,000 to 300,000 clones in the sample, around 90% were seen once. Input material: peripheral blood. The receptors were gathered from a man in his 60s who had recovered from COVID-19.

This clone showed up just a few times. The gene calls are TRBV12-5 and TRBJ1-1; D ambiguous. CDR3 size: 13 residues. The V and J ends lost 1 base and 5 bases respectively, with 8 bases between them. From germline, CDR1 is LGHNT and CDR2 FRNRAP. The DNA for the CDR3 is TGTGCTAGTGGTTTGGAGTCCCAGACTGAAGCTTTCTTT. This translates into CASGLESQTEAFF.

The chain links TRBV5-1 to TRBJ2-5, with D possibly being TRBD1 (6 bases). This CDR3 contains 16 residues. Per the germline V gene, CDR1 is SGHRS and CDR2 is YFSETQ. The V gene lost 1 base and the J gene lost 7 bases, with 20 bases spanning the gap. The CDR3 nucleotides are TGCGCCAGCAGCTTGCCTGAAACCAGGCGAGGGGGGACCCAGTACTTC. It encodes CASSLPETRRGGTQYF. Based on the CDR3 plus reference TRBV5-1 and TRBJ2-5, the full variable domain is KAGVTQTPRYLIKTRGQQVTLSCSPISGHRSVSWYQQTPGQGLQFLFEYFSETQRNKGNFPGRFSGRQFSNSRSEMNVSTLELGDSALYLCASSLPETRRGGTQYFGPGTRLLVL.

The chain recombines TRBV13 with TRBJ2-5; the match to TRBD1 covers 7 bases. With 5 bases clipped from V and 4 bases from J, the junction kept 10 bases outside the gene matches. Germline CDR1 reads PRHDT; CDR2 reads FYEKMQ (reference sequence). The CDR3 has 15 residues. This CDR3 is CASSGRQGLPETQYF. CDR3 DNA sequence: TGTGCCAGCAGCGGCAGACAGGGCCTTCCAGAGACCCAGTACTTC.

Concerning this clone itself: This specimen includes other DNA sequences encoding the same CDR3. This rearrangement joins TRBV24-1 to TRBJ1-2; TRBD1 is a possible D gene (5 bases). From germline, CDR1 is KGHDR and CDR2 SFDVKD. CDR3 length equals 13 residues. V lost 4 bases and J 3 bases, leaving 8 bases between the germline ends. CDR3 DNA sequence: TGTGCCACCAGTGAAGGAGGGGACTATGGCTACACCTTC. As protein: CATSEGGDYGYTF.

Only one count was recorded for this clone. The genes are TRBV6-6 and TRBJ1-5; D may be TRBD1 (5 bases). Germline V lookup: CDR1 MNHNY, CDR2 SVGAGI (reference sequence). V was shortened by 7 bases and J by 6 bases, with 13 bases between the two germline ends. CDR3 length equals 13 residues. Written as DNA, the CDR3 is TGTGCCAGCACCGCTGACAGAATTCAGCCCCAGCATTTT. Amino acid sequence: CASTADRIQPQHF.

This CDR3 reads CASTLIENLREEVMNSPLHF. The CDR3 DNA follows: TGTGCCAGCACCCTCATCGAGAACCTCAGGGAAGAGGTAATGAATTCACCCCTCCACTTT. The chain couples TRBV21-1 to TRBJ1-6; the tabulated D call, TRBD1, remains unverified against the DNA. TRBV21-1 corresponds to a pseudogene. The CDR3 contains 20 residues.

The rearrangement joins TRBV28 to TRBJ2-7; tentatively, D is TRBD1 (5 bases). Trimming left V 5 bases short and J 3 bases short, with 17 bases between. The CDR3 loop spans 15 amino acids. CDR1 and CDR2 from the germline V gene are MDHEN and SYDVKM. In DNA form, the CDR3 reads TGTGCCAGCAGTGACTCGGGTCAGGGCCGCTACGAGCAGTACTTC. Its translation: CASSDSGQGRYEQYF.

V gene TRBV7-9 combines with J gene TRBJ1-5; tentative D call: TRBD1 (6 bases). Germline CDR1 SEHNR, CDR2 FQNEAQ (reference sequence). V was pared by 1 base and J by 6 bases, with 16 bases between. The CDR3 covers 16 residues. The CDR3 DNA sequence: TGTGCCAGCAGCTTAGAAGATGTCCAGGGGTCTCAGCCCCAGCATTTT. Its protein is CASSLEDVQGSQPQHF.

This clone was observed a single time. The chain combines TRBV5-1 with TRBJ2-2, with D possibly being TRBD1 (6 bases). The germline V gene has CDR1 SGHRS and CDR2 YFSETQ. Trimming removed 4 bases from V and 2 bases from J, with 15 bases in between. The length of the CDR3 is 16 residues. Written as DNA, the CDR3 is TGCGCCAGCAGCCCAGGGACATTACTAAACACCGGGGAGCTGTTTTTT. It yields the protein CASSPGTLLNTGELFF. Looking up the rest from reference TRBV5-1 and TRBJ2-2 gives the full variable domain: KAGVTQTPRYLIKTRGQQVTLSCSPISGHRSVSWYQQTPGQGLQFLFEYFSETQRNKGNFPGRFSGRQFSNSRSEMNVSTLELGDSALYLCASSPGTLLNTGELFFGEGSRLTVL.

The chain uses TRBV7-9 and TRBJ1-4, with TRBD1 as a possible D gene (6 bases). The V and J ends lost 5 bases and 5 bases respectively, with 15 bases between them. Germline V CDR1 and CDR2: SEHNR, FQNEAQ (reference sequence). The CDR3 covers 15 residues. CDR3 loop: CASSPGQLSNEKLFF. The CDR3 nucleotides are TGTGCCAGCAGCCCTGGACAGTTGTCGAATGAAAAACTGTTTTTT.

This chain uses TRBV6-1 with TRBJ2-4; 12 bases agree with TRBD1. Germline CDR1 reads MNHNS; CDR2 reads SASEGT. The length of the CDR3 is 19 residues. V lost 1 base, J lost 3 bases, and 10 bases stayed unmatched. The CDR3 loop is CASSEGEGDRGPDKNIQYF. DNA of the CDR3: TGTGCCAGCAGTGAAGGGGAGGGGGACAGGGGGCCGGACAAAAACATTCAGTACTTC.

The V gene is TRBV6-5, the J gene TRBJ2-6, with D possibly matching TRBD2 (5 bases). The germline V gene encodes CDR1 MNHEY and CDR2 SVGAGI. With 7 bases removed from V and 0 bases from J, the gap between germline ends came to 10 bases. The CDR3 loop spans 15 amino acids. CDR3 residues: CASMVGISGANVLTF. CDR3 bases: TGTGCCAGCATGGTCGGGATCTCTGGGGCCAACGTCCTGACTTTC.

The chain is built from TRBV19 and TRBJ1-3; TRBD1 might be the D (6 bases). The ends were cut back, 7 bases at V and 0 bases at J, with 13 bases in the middle. Germline V CDR1 and CDR2: LNHDA, SQIVND (reference sequence). The CDR3 has 15 amino acids. CDR3 DNA: TGTGCCAGTACGGACAGCTACTTCTCTGGAAACACCATATATTTT. Translating it yields CASTDSYFSGNTIYF.

The chain couples TRBV6-4 to TRBJ1-1, with a possible D match to TRBD1 (6 bases). Germline V gene sequence: CDR1 MRHNA, CDR2 SNTAGT. This CDR3 has 13 residues. Trimming took 4 bases from V and 5 from J, leaving 11 bases between them. CDR3 region: CASSAGVGTEAFF. CDR3 nucleotides: TGTGCCAGCAGTGCAGGGGTTGGAACTGAAGCTTTCTTT.

The gene calls are TRBV5-6 and TRBJ2-7; tentative D call: TRBD1 (6 bases). From germline, CDR1 is SGHDT and CDR2 YYEEEE. CDR3 length: 14 amino acids. V was cut by 5 bases and J by 6 bases, with 18 bases left in between. For the CDR3, the DNA is TGTGCCAGCAGTCGTAGACAGGTGCCCCTCGAGCAGTACGTC. This sequence encodes CASSRRQVPLEQYV.

V and J are TRBV9 and TRBJ1-1, with unresolved D. V was shortened by 4 bases and J by 5 bases, with 15 bases between the two germline ends. The CDR3 spans 14 residues. Looked up from germline, CDR1 is SGDLS and CDR2 is YYNGEE. CDR3 nucleotides: TGTGCCAGCAGCCCCGGGTTCAGAGGAACTGAAGCTTTCTTT. Translating it yields CASSPGFRGTEAFF.

CDR3 nucleotide sequence: TGTGCCTGGAGTGCGGGACTCATCTATGGCTACACCTTC. Translated: CAWSAGLIYGYTF. The chain links TRBV30 to TRBJ1-2; tentative D call: TRBD1 (5 bases). Trimming took 1 base from V and 4 from J, leaving 10 bases between them. The CDR3 loop spans 13 amino acids. Per the germline V gene, CDR1 is GTSNPN and CDR2 is SVGIG (reference sequence).

The chain has TRBV5-1 and TRBJ1-3; 10 nucleotides align to TRBD1. Germline V CDR1 and CDR2: SGHRS, YFSETQ. The CDR3 contains 12 residues. V trimming: 3 bases; J trimming: 15 bases; junction bases outside the gene matches: 6. In nucleotides, the CDR3 is TGCGCCAGCAGCTCCGGACAGGGGGGAGAATATTTT. Amino acids: CASSSGQGGEYF.

The rearrangement links TRBV11-2 to TRBJ2-3; D unresolved. The CDR3 contains 13 residues. Deletions cut 7 bases from V and 1 base from J, with 9 bases between. Germline V lookup: CDR1 SGHAT, CDR2 FQNNGV. This chain's CDR3 is CASIQRGTDTQYF. The CDR3 region has the DNA TGTGCCAGCATCCAGCGAGGCACAGATACGCAGTATTTT.

The V gene is TRBV9, the J gene TRBJ1-3; D not resolved. Per germline, CDR1 SGDLS and CDR2 YYNGEE. Trimming removed 3 bases at V and 0 bases at J, with 4 bases between. The CDR3 consists of 13 residues. CDR3 residues: CASSAHSGNTIYF. In DNA form, the CDR3 reads TGTGCCAGCAGCGCCCACTCTGGAAACACCATATATTTT. Drawing the rest from reference TRBV9 and TRBJ1-3, the complete variable domain is DSGVTQTPKHLITATGQRVTLRCSPRSGDLSVYWYQQSLDQGLQFLIQYYNGEERAKGNILERFSAQQFPDLHSELNLSSLELGDSALYFCASSAHSGNTIYFGEGSWLTVV.

This clone has just a few counts. The gene calls are TRBV27 and TRBJ1-1, with D unclear. The CDR3 is made up of 14 amino acids. Germline-derived CDR1 and CDR2 are MNHEY and SMNVEV (reference sequence). The germline V and J ends were trimmed by 6 bases and 0 bases, with 11 bases remaining between them. As DNA, the CDR3 is TGTGCCAGCAGAACAGTTCATCTGAACACTGAAGCTTTCTTT. Residues: CASRTVHLNTEAFF.

The genes are TRBV21-1 and TRBJ1-6. TRBV21-1 is assigned pseudogene status. The CDR3 sequence is 19 residues long. CDR3 sequence reads: CASSKERETDGSYNSPLHF. The CDR3 bases are TGTGCCAGCAGCAAAGAAAGGGAGACGGACGGATCTTATAATTCACCCCTCCACTTT.

A single count supports this clone. CDR3 sequence reads: CASSGDRALNEQFF. In DNA, the CDR3 is TGTGCCAGCAGCGGCGACAGGGCCCTCAATGAGCAGTTCTTC. The rearrangement links TRBV9 to TRBJ2-1; 7 nucleotides match TRBD1. The ends lost 3 bases at V and 6 bases at J; junction bases unmatched: 6. CDR1 is SGDLS and CDR2 is YYNGEE in the germline V gene. The CDR3 sequence is 14 residues long.

The chain combines TRBV5-6 with TRBJ1-4; D remains unclear. Germline V gene lookup returns CDR1 SGHDT and CDR2 YYEEEE. Deletions cut 0 bases from V and 0 bases from J, with 9 bases between. The CDR3 is 16 amino acids. CDR3 sequence: CASSLVAASTNEKLFF. In DNA, the CDR3 is TGTGCCAGCAGCTTGGTGGCAGCGTCAACTAATGAAAAACTGTTTTTT.

V and J are TRBV28 and TRBJ1-1; D is unclear. V was trimmed by 6 bases and J by 4 bases, leaving 15 bases between them. The CDR3 length is 14 residues. The germline gives CDR1 MDHEN, CDR2 SYDVKM. Written as DNA, the CDR3 is TGTGCCAGCAGACGCAGCGGCTTTAGCACTGAAGCTTTCTTT. Protein product: CASRRSGFSTEAFF.

The chain recombines TRBV7-2 with TRBJ2-2, with D maybe TRBD2 (6 bases). Germline assignment: CDR1 SGHTA and CDR2 FQGNSA. The CDR3 sequence is 15 residues long. Between the trimmed V and J ends, which lost 9 bases and 2 bases, there was a span of 16 bases. CDR3 sequence: CARGTSSSNTGELFF. The CDR3 region has the DNA TGTGCCAGGGGAACTAGCTCCTCAAACACCGGGGAGCTGTTTTTT. The full variable domain, completed using reference TRBV7-2 and TRBJ2-2, is GAGVSQSPSNKVTEKGKDVELRCDPISGHTALYWYRQSLGQGLEFLIYFQGNSAPDKSGLPSDRFSAERTGGSVSTLTIQRTQQEDSAVYLCARGTSSSNTGELFFGEGSRLTVL.

This clone turned up a few times. The same CDR3 is also encoded by other DNA sequences in this sample. V is TRBV4-2 and J is TRBJ2-5, with D unresolved. The germline V and J ends were trimmed by 1 base and 2 bases, with 8 bases remaining between them. The germline V gene encodes CDR1 LGHNA and CDR2 YNFKEQ. The CDR3 runs to 14 residues. The CDR3 nucleotides are TGTGCCAGCAGCCAAGTTCGTCAGCAAGAGACCCAGTACTTC. Its protein is CASSQVRQQETQYF.

The CDR3 sequence is CAWSAKRGTTDTQYF. The CDR3 bases are TGTGCCTGGAGTGCTAAGCGGGGGACTACAGATACGCAGTATTTT. The chain couples TRBV30 to TRBJ2-3, with 8 nucleotides matching TRBD2. Germline V gene lookup returns CDR1 GTSNPN and CDR2 SVGIG (reference sequence). The CDR3 covers 15 residues. Trimming at V came to 1 base and at J to 3 bases, leaving 6 bases not matched to a gene.

The genes are TRBV7-9 and TRBJ2-4, with TRBD2 identical over 11 bases. The germline V gene has CDR1 SEHNR and CDR2 FQNEAQ (reference sequence). V shed 5 bases and J 5 bases; nucleotides not matched to a gene: 8. The CDR3 covers 16 residues. The CDR3 loop is CASSPSGGTTQNIQYF. The CDR3 DNA reads as TGTGCCAGCAGCCCTAGCGGGGGGACTACCCAAAACATTCAGTACTTC.

This chain joins TRBV7-8 and TRBJ2-1; 10 bases are a match to TRBD2. There are 15 residues in the CDR3. Per the germline V gene, CDR1 is SGHVS and CDR2 is FQNEAQ. V lost 1 base, J lost 4 bases, and 1 base stayed unmatched. The CDR3 loop reads CASSLEGLAYNEQFF. CDR3 in DNA: TGTGCCAGCAGCTTAGAGGGACTAGCGTACAATGAGCAGTTCTTC.